The rows below give T cell receptor beta chains drawn from one sample of a study of beta chain features in type 1 diabetes. Profiled with immunoSEQ multiplex PCR; TCRdb holds only in-frame clones, not every one. The data hold some 360,000 clones, with roughly 9.8% observed a single time. Material for sequencing was central memory CD4+ T cells from blood. The receptors here all came from a man aged 25 to 45 with type 1 diabetes. The CDR3 runs from the conserved cysteine through the conserved F or W. The D gene is left open where the match is weak. Expanded clones get a size class; other rows say once, few or many, or leave the size out.

J: TRBJ2-3; D: TRBD2; size: NA; V: TRBV27; CDR3: CASSLFGRAYADTQYF; DNA: TGTGCCAGCAGTTTATTCGGGAGGGCCTATGCGGATACGCAGTATTTT
J: TRBJ2-3; D: NA; size: few; V: TRBV7-7; CDR3: CASSPSYSHSTDTQYF; DNA: TGTGCTAGCAGCCCTTCTTACAGCCACAGCACAGATACGCAGTATTTT
J: TRBJ2-2; D: TRBD1; size: NA; V: TRBV28; CDR3: CASRSTGTGDTGELFF; DNA: TGTGCCAGCAGGAGCACCGGGACAGGGGACACCGGGGAGCTGTTTTTT
J: TRBJ1-1; D: NA; size: NA; V: TRBV5-5; CDR3: CASSLGFEAFF; DNA: TGTGCCAGCAGCTTGGGTTTTGAAGCTTTCTTT
J: TRBJ2-1; D: TRBD1; size: few; V: TRBV18; CDR3: CASSPNRGLKGDEQFF; DNA: TGTGCCAGCTCACCTAACAGGGGTCTTAAGGGCGATGAGCAGTTCTTC
J: TRBJ2-1; D: TRBD2; size: few; V: TRBV28; CDR3: CASTSGGHDNEQFF; DNA: TGTGCCAGCACCTCGGGAGGGCATGACAATGAGCAGTTCTTC
J: TRBJ1-5; D: NA; size: NA; V: TRBV19; CDR3: CASSTPGGQPQHF; DNA: TGTGCCAGTAGTACTCCGGGGGGCCAGCCCCAGCATTTT
J: TRBJ2-7; D: NA; size: NA; V: TRBV5-4; CDR3: CASSLDRGSYEQYF; DNA: TGTGCCAGCAGCTTGGATCGGGGGAGTTACGAGCAGTACTTC
J: TRBJ2-7; D: NA; size: few; V: TRBV6-6; CDR3: CASSYAGESSYEQYF; DNA: TGTGCCAGCAGTTACGCGGGTGAAAGCTCCTACGAGCAGTACTTC
J: TRBJ2-2; D: TRBD2; size: few; V: TRBV10-3; CDR3: CAINSGTSGSGGELFF; DNA: TGTGCCATCAATAGCGGGACTAGCGGGAGTGGCGGGGAGCTGTTTTTT
J: TRBJ2-7; D: NA; size: NA; V: TRBV5-5; CDR3: CASSAGGGPYEQYF; DNA: TGTGCCAGCAGCGCGGGTGGAGGCCCCTACGAGCAGTACTTC
J: TRBJ2-7; D: TRBD1; size: many; V: TRBV4-1; CDR3: CASSQDWTGTLPAEYF; DNA: TGCGCCAGCAGCCAAGATTGGACAGGGACCCTCCCGGCGGAGTACTTC
J: TRBJ2-1; D: NA; size: NA; V: TRBV5-1; CDR3: CASSSGQGSYNEQFF; DNA: NA
J: TRBJ1-6; D: NA; size: few; V: TRBV14; CDR3: CASSPRAGDSPLHF; DNA: TGTGCCAGCAGCCCGAGGGCTGGGGATTCACCCCTCCACTTT
J: TRBJ2-3; D: TRBD1; size: many; V: TRBV5-1; CDR3: CASGDTGTGIDTQYF; DNA: TGCGCCAGCGGAGACACCGGGACAGGGATTGATACGCAGTATTTT
J: TRBJ1-2; D: TRBD1; size: few; V: TRBV27; CDR3: CASSLSGTANYGYTF; DNA: TGTGCCAGCAGTTTATCCGGGACAGCGAACTATGGCTACACCTTC
J: TRBJ2-7; D: NA; size: few; V: TRBV30; CDR3: CAWSQGPYEQYF; DNA: TGTGCCTGGAGCCAGGGGCCCTACGAGCAGTACTTC
J: TRBJ2-7; D: TRBD2; size: few; V: TRBV7-2; CDR3: CASSLQAGGYEQYF; DNA: TGTGCCAGCAGCTTACAAGCGGGGGGCTACGAGCAGTACTTC
J: TRBJ2-7; D: TRBD2; size: NA; V: TRBV5-4; CDR3: CASTSAGPYEQYF; DNA: TGTGCCAGCACCTCAGCGGGGCCCTACGAGCAGTACTTC
J: TRBJ1-2; D: TRBD1; size: many; V: TRBV5-1; CDR3: CASSLGLTGDYGYTF; DNA: TGCGCCAGCAGCTTGGGTCTGACAGGGGACTATGGCTACACCTTC
J: TRBJ1-1; D: TRBD1; size: few; V: TRBV27; CDR3: CASSLAGQGARAFF; DNA: TGTGCCAGCAGTTTAGCGGGACAGGGGGCAAGGGCTTTCTTT
J: TRBJ2-3; D: NA; size: few; V: TRBV5-1; CDR3: CASSLPRGPTDTQYF; DNA: TGCGCCAGCAGCTTGCCTAGGGGTCCTACAGATACGCAGTATTTT
J: TRBJ2-1; D: TRBD2; size: few; V: TRBV29-1; CDR3: CSSGEREWRLAVDNEQFF; DNA: TGCAGCTCGGGGGAGAGGGAATGGCGACTAGCGGTCGACAATGAGCAGTTCTTC
J: TRBJ1-2; D: NA; size: NA; V: TRBV28; CDR3: CASSPSQGPNYGYTF; DNA: TGTGCCAGCAGTCCCTCACAGGGTCCTAACTATGGCTACACCTTC
J: TRBJ2-5; D: NA; size: NA; V: TRBV11-2; CDR3: CASKEGYLQETQYF; DNA: TGTGCCAGCAAGGAAGGGTACCTACAAGAGACCCAGTACTTC
J: TRBJ2-4; D: NA; size: many; V: TRBV28; CDR3: CASIAGGSTAKNIQYF; DNA: TGTGCCAGCATAGCCGGGGGCTCTACAGCCAAAAACATTCAGTACTTC
J: TRBJ1-5; D: NA; size: few; V: TRBV5-8; CDR3: CASSLGRGYQPQHF; DNA: TGTGCCAGCAGCTTGGGACGGGGGTATCAGCCCCAGCATTTT
J: TRBJ2-7; D: NA; size: few; V: TRBV28; CDR3: CASSSRTLGQYF; DNA: TGTGCCAGCAGCTCCCGGACCTTGGGGCAGTACTTC
J: TRBJ2-2; D: NA; size: NA; V: TRBV13; CDR3: CASSYRGRWSTGELFF; DNA: TGTGCCAGCAGCTACCGGGGGCGGTGGAGCACCGGGGAGCTGTTTTTT
J: TRBJ2-2; D: NA; size: NA; V: TRBV19; CDR3: CASTLRGNGELFF; DNA: TGTGCCAGTACCCTCAGGGGAAACGGGGAGCTGTTTTTT
J: TRBJ1-1; D: NA; size: NA; V: TRBV7-2; CDR3: CASSLGKVVTNTEAFF; DNA: TGTGCCAGCAGCTTAGGAAAAGTCGTGACGAACACTGAAGCTTTCTTT